This note documents a single T cell receptor beta chain sequence. This sample is part of a study of cytomegalovirus exposure and HLA in healthy donors. The PCR employed 60 Vbeta primers together with 13 Jbeta primers. Assay: immunoSEQ multiplex PCR; the TCRdb copy retains only in-frame clones and omits some. The table records some 160,000 clones, 80% to 90% of them present only once. Germline V gene lookup returns CDR1 SGHVS and CDR2 FQNEAQ. The CDR3 is 14 amino acids. J gave up 8 bases and V 5 bases, and 7 bases lay outside the gene matches. This receptor was identified in a woman aged 18-29 years in good health and CMV-seronegative. The chain combines TRBV7-8 with TRBJ1-2, with 11 bases lining up with TRBD1. Sequencing was carried out using PBMCs. CDR3 in DNA: TGTGCCAGCAGCCTAGGACAGGGGGCGCAAGGCTACACCTTC. Its translation is CASSLGQGAQGYTF.